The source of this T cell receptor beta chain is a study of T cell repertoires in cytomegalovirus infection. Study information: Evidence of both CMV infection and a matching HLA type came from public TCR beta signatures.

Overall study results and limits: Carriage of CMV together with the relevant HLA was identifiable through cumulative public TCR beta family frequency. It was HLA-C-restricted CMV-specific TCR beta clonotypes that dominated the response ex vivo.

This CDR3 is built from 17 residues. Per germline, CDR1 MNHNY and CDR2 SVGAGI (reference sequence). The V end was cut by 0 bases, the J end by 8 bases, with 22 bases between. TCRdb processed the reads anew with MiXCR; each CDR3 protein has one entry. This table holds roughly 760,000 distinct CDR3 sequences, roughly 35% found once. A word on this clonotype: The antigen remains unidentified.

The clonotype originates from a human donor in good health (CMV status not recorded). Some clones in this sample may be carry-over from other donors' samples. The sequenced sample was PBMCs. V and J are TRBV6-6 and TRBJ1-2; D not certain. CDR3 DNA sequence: TGTGCCAGCAGTTACTCGATGGCTGTTGGCGACACGGGAGGCTACACCTTC. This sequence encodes CASSYSMAVGDTGGYTF.